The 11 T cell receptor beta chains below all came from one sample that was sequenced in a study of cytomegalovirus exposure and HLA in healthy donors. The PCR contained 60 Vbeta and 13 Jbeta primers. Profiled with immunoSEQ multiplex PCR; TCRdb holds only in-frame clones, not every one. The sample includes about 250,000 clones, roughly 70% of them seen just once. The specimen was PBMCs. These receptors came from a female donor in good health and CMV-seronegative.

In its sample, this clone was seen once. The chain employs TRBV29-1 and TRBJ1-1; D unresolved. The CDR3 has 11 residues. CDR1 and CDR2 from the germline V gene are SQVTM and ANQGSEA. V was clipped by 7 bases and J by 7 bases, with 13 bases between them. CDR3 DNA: TGCAGCGCAGAGGGCGGCTTTGAAGCTTTCTTT. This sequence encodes CSAEGGFEAFF. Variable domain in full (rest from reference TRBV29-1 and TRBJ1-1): SAVISQKPSRDICQRGTSLTIQCQVDSQVTMMFWYRQQPGQSLTLIATANQGSEATYESGFVIDKFPISRPNLTFSTLTVSNMSPEDSSIYLCSAEGGFEAFFGQGTRLTVV.

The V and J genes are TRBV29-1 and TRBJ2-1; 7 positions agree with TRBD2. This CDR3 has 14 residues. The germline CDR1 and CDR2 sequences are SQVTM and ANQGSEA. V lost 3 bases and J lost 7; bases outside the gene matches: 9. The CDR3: CSVEGGSPFNEQFF. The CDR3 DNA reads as TGCAGCGTTGAGGGGGGGAGCCCCTTTAATGAGCAGTTCTTC.

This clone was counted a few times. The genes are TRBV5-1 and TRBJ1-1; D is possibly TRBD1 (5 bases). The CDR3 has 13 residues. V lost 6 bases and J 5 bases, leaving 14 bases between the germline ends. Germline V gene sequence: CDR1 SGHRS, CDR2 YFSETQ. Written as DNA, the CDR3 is TGCGCCAGCAAACCGGGGGATAGGACTGAAGCTTTCTTT. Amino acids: CASKPGDRTEAFF.

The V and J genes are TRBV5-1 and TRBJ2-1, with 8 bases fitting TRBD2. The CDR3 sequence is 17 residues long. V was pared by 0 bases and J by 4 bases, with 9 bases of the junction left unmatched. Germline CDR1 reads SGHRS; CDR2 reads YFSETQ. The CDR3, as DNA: TGCGCCAGCAGCTTGGAGGTAGCGGGAAGACTTTACAATGAGCAGTTCTTC. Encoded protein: CASSLEVAGRLYNEQFF.

CDR3 amino acids: CASTQKRWPGQGLPSTDTQYF. Here the CDR3 DNA reads TGCGCCAGCACCCAGAAAAGGTGGCCGGGACAGGGGCTCCCTAGCACAGATACGCAGTATTTT. This rearrangement joins TRBV23-1 to TRBJ2-3; the match to TRBD1 covers 10 bases. TRBV23-1 belongs to the ORF category, with a function that is uncertain. V shed 7 bases, J shed 0 bases, and the junction held 22 bases outside the gene matches. This CDR3 has 21 residues.

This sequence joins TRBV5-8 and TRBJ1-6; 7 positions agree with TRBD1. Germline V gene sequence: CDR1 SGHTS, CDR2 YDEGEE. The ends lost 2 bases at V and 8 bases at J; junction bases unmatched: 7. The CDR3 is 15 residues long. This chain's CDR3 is CASSFTDRDHSPLHF. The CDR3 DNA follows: TGTGCCAGCAGCTTCACCGACAGGGATCATTCACCCCTCCACTTT.

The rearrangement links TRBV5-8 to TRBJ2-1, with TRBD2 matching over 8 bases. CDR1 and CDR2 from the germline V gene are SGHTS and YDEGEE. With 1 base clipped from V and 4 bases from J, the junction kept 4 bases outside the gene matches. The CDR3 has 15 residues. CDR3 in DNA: TGTGCCAGCAGCTTGCGGCTAGCGGGTTACAATGAGCAGTTCTTC. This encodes CASSLRLAGYNEQFF.

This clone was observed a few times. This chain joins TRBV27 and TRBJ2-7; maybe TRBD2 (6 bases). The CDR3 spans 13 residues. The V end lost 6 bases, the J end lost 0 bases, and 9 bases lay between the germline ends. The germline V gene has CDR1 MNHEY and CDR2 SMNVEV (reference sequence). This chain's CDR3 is CASRDYLSYEQYF. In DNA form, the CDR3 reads TGTGCCAGCAGGGACTATCTCTCCTACGAGCAGTACTTC.

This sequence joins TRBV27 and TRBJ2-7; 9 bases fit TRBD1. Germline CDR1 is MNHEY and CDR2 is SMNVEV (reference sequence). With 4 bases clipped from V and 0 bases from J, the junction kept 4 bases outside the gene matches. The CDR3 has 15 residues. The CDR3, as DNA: TGTGCCAGCAGTTACAGGGGGCAACCCTCCTACGAGCAGTACTTC. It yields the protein CASSYRGQPSYEQYF.

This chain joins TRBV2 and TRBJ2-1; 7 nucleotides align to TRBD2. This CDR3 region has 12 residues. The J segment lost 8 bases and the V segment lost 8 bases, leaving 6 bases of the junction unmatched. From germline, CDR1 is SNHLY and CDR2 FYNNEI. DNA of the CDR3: TGTGCCAGCGAGCGGGAAAGCTATGAGCAGTTCTTC. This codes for CASERESYEQFF.

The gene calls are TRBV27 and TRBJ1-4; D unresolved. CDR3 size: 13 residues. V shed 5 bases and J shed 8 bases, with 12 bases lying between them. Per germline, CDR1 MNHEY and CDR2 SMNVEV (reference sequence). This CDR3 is CASSPREGEKLFF. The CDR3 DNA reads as TGTGCCAGCAGTCCTCGGGAGGGAGAAAAACTGTTTTTT.